Following are 24 T cell receptor beta chains from one sample sequenced in a study of T-cell memory formation after mild COVID-19. MiXCR, applied by TCRdb to the 5' RACE reads, yields one record per CDR3 protein. Of 400,000 to 500,000 distinct CDR3 sequences in the sample, less than 25% were seen once. Sequenced sample: PBMCs or a T cell subset sorted from them (not recorded which). The receptor source for this set is an adult woman who had mild COVID-19 (a few samples of this study predate the infection). Cell type and time point are not known.

The chain uses TRBV27 and TRBJ2-3; possible D gene TRBD1, 6 bases. Germline CDR1 is MNHEY and CDR2 is SMNVEV (reference sequence). CDR3 length: 15 residues. Trimming stripped 4 bases from V and 0 bases from J, with 11 bases between. CDR3: CASSWGRPSTDTQYF. As DNA, the CDR3 is TGTGCCAGCAGTTGGGGGCGCCCTAGCACAGATACGCAGTATTTT.

The chain is built from TRBV20-1 and TRBJ1-2; no clear D. The germline CDR1 and CDR2 sequences are DFQATT and SNEGSKA (reference sequence). The CDR3 is 12 residues long. Between the trimmed V and J ends, which lost 0 bases and 8 bases, there was a span of 10 bases. The CDR3: CSARDSSNGYTF. The CDR3 DNA reads TGCAGTGCTAGAGACAGTTCTAACGGCTACACCTTC.

The CDR3: CASSYSLQGGQPQHF. CDR3 bases: TGTGCCAGCAGTTACTCCCTTCAGGGGGGACAGCCCCAGCATTTT. V is TRBV6-2 or TRBV6-3 and J is TRBJ1-5; TRBD1 matches 7 bases. This CDR3 contains 15 residues. CDR1 and CDR2 (germline): MNHEY, SVGEGT. The J segment lost 7 bases and the V segment lost 0 bases, leaving 6 bases of the junction unmatched.

This clonotype was recorded many times. The DNA of the CDR3 is TGTGCCAGCAGTTTTCGGACAGGATTGTACGAGCAGTACTTC. This translates into CASSFRTGLYEQYF. V and J are TRBV12-3 or TRBV12-4 and TRBJ2-7; TRBD1 matches at 7 bases. The CDR3 contains 14 residues. Trimming at V came to 3 bases and at J to 4 bases, leaving 6 bases not matched to a gene.

The V call is TRBV7-2, the J call TRBJ2-6; D unresolved. V lost 5 bases to trimming and J lost 7 bases, with 3 bases between them. The CDR3 contains 11 residues. From germline, CDR1 is SGHTA and CDR2 FQGNSA. The CDR3 loop reads CASSRANVLTF. Written as DNA, the CDR3 is TGTGCCAGCAGCCGTGCCAACGTCCTGACTTTC.

This clonotype was seen only a few times. J is TRBJ1-4 and V is TRBV5-1; weak D call: TRBD1 (6 bases). The CDR3 loop spans 15 amino acids. Germline V gene lookup returns CDR1 SGHRS and CDR2 YFSETQ. Trimming took 4 bases from V and 6 from J, leaving 16 bases between them. The DNA of the CDR3 is TGCGCCAGCAGCGAGCAGGGGAGAAACGATGAAAAACTGTTTTTT. Its translation: CASSEQGRNDEKLFF.

The chain recombines TRBV30 with TRBJ1-5; 9 nucleotides agree with TRBD1. This CDR3 is 15 amino acids long. After removal of 3 bases from V and 6 bases from J, the junction contained 9 bases not matched to a gene. Germline loops: CDR1 GTSNPN, CDR2 SVGIG (reference sequence). The CDR3 sequence is CAWSRRDRDTQPQHF. The DNA of the CDR3 is TGTGCCTGGAGCCGCCGGGACAGGGACACTCAGCCCCAGCATTTT. The full variable domain, with the rest looked up from reference TRBV30 and TRBJ1-5, is SQTIHQWPATLVQPVGSPLSLECTVEGTSNPNLYWYRQAAGRGLQLLFYSVGIGQISSEVPQNLSASRPQDRQFILSSKKLLLSDSGFYLCAWSRRDRDTQPQHFGDGTRLSIL.

This clonotype was picked up many times. The chain combines TRBV6-5 with TRBJ2-5; D is possibly TRBD1 (5 bases). This CDR3 has 14 residues. The V gene's germline CDR1 is MNHEY and CDR2 SVGAGI. Between the trimmed V and J ends, which lost 5 bases and 2 bases, there was a span of 12 bases. The CDR3 sequence: CASSEQGGQETQYF. CDR3 sequence (DNA): TGTGCCAGCAGTGAGCAGGGTGGGCAAGAGACCCAGTACTTC.

The chain employs TRBV2 and TRBJ2-1, with 7 bases lining up with TRBD2. The length of the CDR3 is 15 residues. With 7 bases clipped from V and 0 bases from J, the junction kept 6 bases outside the gene matches. CDR1 SNHLY and CDR2 FYNNEI come from the germline V gene. DNA for the CDR3: TGTGCCAGCATTCCGGGGGGACCCTCCTACAATGAGCAGTTCTTC. Its protein is CASIPGGPSYNEQFF.

This chain joins TRBV18 and TRBJ1-4; D call uncertain. This CDR3 is built from 15 residues. Germline V gene data show CDR1 as KGHSH and CDR2 as LQKENI. V was cut by 3 bases and J by 1 base, with 9 bases left in between. CDR3 in amino acids: CASSPTEGTNEKLFF. DNA for the CDR3: TGTGCCAGCTCACCTACGGAGGGAACTAATGAAAAACTGTTTTTT.

This chain connects TRBV4-3 to TRBJ2-1; maybe TRBD1 (6 bases). CDR3 size: 13 residues. Deletions cut 2 bases from V and 12 bases from J, with 14 bases between. Per the germline V gene, CDR1 is LGHNA and CDR2 is YSLEER. CDR3 DNA: TGCGCCAGCAGCCAACCCGACAGGATGGGGCAGTTCTTC. It encodes CASSQPDRMGQFF.

This chain links TRBV7-9 with TRBJ2-1, with D possibly matching TRBD1 (6 bases). From germline, CDR1 is SEHNR and CDR2 FQNEAQ (reference sequence). The CDR3 runs to 12 residues. Trimming removed 1 base at V and 12 bases at J, with 10 bases between. CDR3 nucleotides: TGTGCCAGCAGCTTAGTCCTGACAGGGCAGTTCTTC. Its translation is CASSLVLTGQFF.

This chain links TRBV2 with TRBJ1-1; perhaps TRBD1 as D (5 bases). The CDR3 covers 18 residues. Trimming left V 4 bases short and J 2 bases short, with 23 bases between. CDR1 SNHLY and CDR2 FYNNEI come from the germline V gene. As DNA, the CDR3 is TGTGCCAGCAGTGTCCGAGGGGCCAGCGGTGGGATTAACACTGAAGCTTTCTTT. Protein: CASSVRGASGGINTEAFF.

This clonotype was detected only a few times. This chain uses TRBV18 with TRBJ2-7; D may correspond to TRBD1 or TRBD2 (6 bases each). CDR3 length equals 13 residues. The germline V and J ends were trimmed by 6 bases and 7 bases, with 16 bases remaining between them. Per germline, CDR1 KGHSH and CDR2 LQKENI. The DNA for the CDR3 is TGTGCCAGCTCTTCGCGGGACACGGGTGAGCAGTACTTC. Encoded protein: CASSSRDTGEQYF.

This clonotype turned up a few times. The chain recombines TRBV19 with TRBJ1-2; D is possibly TRBD1 (6 bases). The CDR3 consists of 15 residues. Germline CDR1 LNHDA, CDR2 SQIVND (reference sequence). Trimming removed 1 base at V and 6 bases at J, with 15 bases between. Here the CDR3 DNA reads TGTGCCAGTAGTATAGGAACAGGGAATGCTGATGGCTACACCTTC. Its protein product is CASSIGTGNADGYTF.

This clonotype was observed many times. The genes are TRBV11-2 and TRBJ2-5; 7 bases line up with TRBD2. Germline CDR1 is SGHAT and CDR2 is FQNNGV. With V trimmed by 1 base and J by 2 bases, 7 bases remained unmatched. CDR3 length: 16 amino acids. For the CDR3, the DNA is TGTGCCAGCAGCTTAGGGGAGGGAGGCAGACAAGAGACCCAGTACTTC. Its translation: CASSLGEGGRQETQYF.

CDR3 sequence reads: CASSLFRGAGETQYF. The CDR3 bases are TGTGCCAGCAGCCTGTTCCGAGGGGCAGGAGAGACCCAGTACTTC. The rearrangement uses TRBV7-8 and TRBJ2-5; D may match TRBD1 or TRBD2 (5 bases each). Germline lookup yields CDR1 SGHVS and CDR2 FQNEAQ. Trimming pared 5 bases from V and 4 bases from J, leaving 17 bases between. This CDR3 is built from 15 residues.

V gene TRBV24-1 combines with J gene TRBJ2-1; TRBD1 matches at 9 bases. The V segment lost 9 bases and the J segment 1 base; nucleotides outside the gene matches: 3. CDR3 length: 14 amino acids. Germline CDR1 is KGHDR and CDR2 is SFDVKD. CDR3 sequence reads: CATQGQGSYNEQFF. For the CDR3, the DNA is TGTGCCACCCAAGGACAGGGGTCCTACAATGAGCAGTTCTTC.

V and J are TRBV24-1 and TRBJ2-6; 8 bases fit TRBD1. The CDR3 loop spans 19 amino acids. From germline, CDR1 is KGHDR and CDR2 SFDVKD. J was trimmed by 0 bases and V by 5 bases; bases with no gene match: 11. The CDR3 DNA follows: TGTGCCACCAGTGGCCTCCCGGGACAGGAGCTCTCTGGGGCCAACGTCCTGACTTTC. It codes for CATSGLPGQELSGANVLTF.

The rearrangement joins TRBV27 to TRBJ2-5, with 7 bases fitting TRBD1. This CDR3 has 14 residues. Germline CDR1 is MNHEY and CDR2 is SMNVEV (reference sequence). V shed 1 base, J shed 3 bases, and the junction held 2 bases outside the gene matches. The CDR3 DNA reads as TGTGCCAGCAGTTTATTAGGGGGCAAAGAGACCCAGTACTTC. Its protein is CASSLLGGKETQYF.

V is TRBV5-5 and J is TRBJ2-3; 13 nucleotides agree with TRBD2. The CDR3 contains 17 residues. CDR1 and CDR2 (germline): SGHKS, YYEKEE (reference sequence). J gave up 2 bases and V 3 bases, and 6 bases lay outside the gene matches. DNA of the CDR3: TGTGCCAGCAGCTGGAGACTAGCGGGGGGCGTCACAGATACGCAGTATTTT. Protein: CASSWRLAGGVTDTQYF. The full variable domain, in which reference TRBV5-5 and TRBJ2-3 provide the parts outside the CDR3, is DAGVTQSPTHLIKTRGQQVTLRCSPISGHKSVSWYQQVLGQGPQFIFQYYEKEERGRGNFPDRFSARQFPNYSSELNVNALLLGDSALYLCASSWRLAGGVTDTQYFGPGTRLTVL.

The chain combines TRBV15 with TRBJ2-2; D might be TRBD2 (5 bases). The CDR3 has 14 residues. Germline CDR1 is LNHNV and CDR2 is YYDKDF (reference sequence). The V end was cut by 0 bases, the J end by 6 bases, with 8 bases between. This chain's CDR3 is CATSRDRGSGELFF. Here the CDR3 DNA reads TGTGCCACCAGCAGAGATCGAGGGTCCGGGGAGCTGTTTTTT.

This clonotype showed up just a few times. The rearrangement joins TRBV3-1 to TRBJ2-3, with D possibly being TRBD2 (5 bases). Deletions cut 8 bases from V and 4 bases from J, with 10 bases between. The length of the CDR3 is 12 residues. Germline-derived CDR1 and CDR2 are LGHDT and YNNKEL (reference sequence). The CDR3 here is CASEGGPDTQYF. The CDR3 nucleotides are TGTGCCAGCGAGGGTGGCCCAGATACGCAGTATTTT.

V is TRBV5-6 and J is TRBJ2-7, with 7 bases lining up with TRBD2. Germline trimming cut 2 bases from V and 3 bases from J; bases unmatched to any gene: 8. CDR1 is SGHDT and CDR2 is YYEEEE in the germline V gene. The CDR3 has 15 residues. The CDR3 here is CASSFSREGFYEQYF. The CDR3 coding sequence is TGTGCCAGCAGCTTCTCCAGGGAGGGGTTCTACGAGCAGTACTTC.